Here is one T cell receptor (beta chain) with its context. Its antigen remains unknown. The CDR3 totals 14 residues. V lost 4 bases, J lost 6 bases, and 14 bases lay in between. This record belongs to a study of T cell repertoires in cytomegalovirus infection. Study context: Selection of CMV epitopes for the study included recently identified HLA-C-restricted and well-studied HLA-B-restricted ones. Matching HLA type, along with CMV infection, was indicated by public TCR beta signatures. Study-level findings and limits: In two of eight donors, the top clonotype was HLA-C-restricted CMV-specific. CMV carriers with the relevant HLA were identified by cumulative public TCR beta family frequency.

TCRdb recomputed calls from the reads with MiXCR, one row per CDR3 protein. The sample lists around 300,000 distinct CDR3 sequences, 22% occurring once. The rearrangement joins TRBV12-3 or TRBV12-4 to TRBJ2-3; weak D call: TRBD2 (6 bases). Sequencing was performed on cultured PBMCs, taken from culture after CMV antigen stimulation. The receptor's source is a human donor in good health (CMV status not recorded). Some clones in this sample may be carry-over from other donors' samples. The chain's CDR3 is CASSSHRGWDTQYF. As DNA, the CDR3 is TGTGCCAGCAGTTCTCACCGGGGGTGGGATACGCAGTATTTT.